This T cell receptor (beta chain) was recovered during a study of T cell responses to AZD1222 COVID-19 vaccine (dated by TCRdb to about 2021). Study-wide context: A total of 233 trial participants underwent TCR sequencing, of whom 200 to 220 had received two doses of AZD1222 and approximately 26 had received two doses of the MenACWY control vaccine. Trial participants were enrolled by age into subgroups of 18-55, 56-69 and 70-plus years, and about 150, 27 and 61 TCR-sequenced participants, respectively, were included in these subgroups.

CDR3 length: 15 amino acids, cysteine to phenylalanine. The read is trimmed to its CDR3 DNA, 45 bases read in frame from base 1. Trimming takes 3 bases from V and 0 bases from J, and the germline ends sit 8 bases apart. Taken from the germline V gene, the CDR1 and CDR2 loops are SNHLY and FYNNEI. The time point label for this specimen denotes: baseline before first vaccination. Per the publication, the treatment or condition label means: meningococcal conjugate vaccine given as trial control. Samples from vaccinated people were obtained from the UK trials COV001 and COV002, which included a single-blind randomized controlled phase 2/3 trial of AZD1222 (ChAdOx1 nCoV-19) in healthy adults. Trial participant PBMC samples were collected at day 0 and day 28 after the second dose for TCRbeta chain sequencing. What the authors observed across the whole study: Nearly half of unique spike-specific TCRs reportedly recognized epitopes outside regions mutated in the B.1.351 and B.1.1.7 variants. Because no samples from the day 14 peak response were available, repertoires could be characterized only after the peak T cell response. Vaccine-associated CD4 TCRs spanned the whole spike protein, with dominant responses in regions 160-218 and 743-854. Conclusions about previously exposed vaccinees are limited, since just a handful of AZD1222 recipients were seropositive for SARS-CoV-2 at baseline. Most participants were white British and females outnumbered males, and the authors suggested that clonal diversity may have been underestimated. A significant rise in spike-specific TCR breadth and depth was observed after two AZD1222 doses relative to day 0 and relative to MenACWY recipients. In the small 56-69-year group, the increase in depth fell short of significance, most likely because of low power.

As regards this clone: The specificity of this receptor is unknown. No qualities accompany the bases; no much larger clone lies one base away.

The CDR3 regions of human TCRbeta chains were analyzed by immunosequencing. Per the source publication's procedure: TCRs in the repertoires were matched against a reference library of SARS-CoV-2-specific TCRs that had been generated with the MIRA antigen-specificity platform. Breadth was defined as the fraction of unique TCRs that were SARS-CoV-2-associated, and depth was defined as the fraction of total T cells that were SARS-CoV-2-associated. Each spike-specific TCR was assigned to its reactive spike region and to a CD4 or CD8 class using the MIRA data. Log10-transformed breadth and depth values were compared by one-way ANOVA with Sidak's multiple comparisons tests. TCRdb mirrors the immuneACCESS table, restricted to in-frame sequences. Some clones are absent from its copies; in checked studies, under half trace to an unresolved V gene, and the reason for the others is unknown. V and J calls plus clone size are reproduced from that table; the DNA served to infer D and trimming. The sample includes about 190,000 clones, with about 90% observed a single time. The top ten constitute around 2.9% of the sample.

The receptor's source is an adult in good health. The sequence is built from TRBV2 and TRBJ2-2, with no confidently assigned D gene. Here the sequenced sample was peripheral blood, taken on day 0 of MenACWY control vaccination. CDR3 sequence: CASSDRRPNTGELFF. DNA sequence: TGTGCCAGCAGTGACCGCAGGCCGAACACCGGGGAGCTGTTTTTT. With all but the CDR3 taken from the reference TRBV2 and TRBJ2-2 genes, the full variable domain is: EPEVTQTPSHQVTQMGQEVILRCVPISNHLYFYWYRQILGQKVEFLVSFYNNEISEKSEIFDDQFSVERPDGSNFTLKIRSTKLEDSAMYFCASSDRRPNTGELFFGEGSRLTVL.